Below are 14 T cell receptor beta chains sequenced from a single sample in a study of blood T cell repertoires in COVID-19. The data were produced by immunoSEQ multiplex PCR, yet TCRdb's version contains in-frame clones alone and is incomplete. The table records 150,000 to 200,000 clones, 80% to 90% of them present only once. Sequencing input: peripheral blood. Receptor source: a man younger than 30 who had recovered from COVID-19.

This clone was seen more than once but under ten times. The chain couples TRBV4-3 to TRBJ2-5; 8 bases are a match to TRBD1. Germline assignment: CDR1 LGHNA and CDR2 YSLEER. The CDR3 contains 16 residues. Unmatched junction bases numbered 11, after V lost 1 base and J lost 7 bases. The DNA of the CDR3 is TGCGCCAGCAGCCAAGCCCTCGCAGGGGGCAGGGTGACCCAGTACTTC. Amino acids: CASSQALAGGRVTQYF.

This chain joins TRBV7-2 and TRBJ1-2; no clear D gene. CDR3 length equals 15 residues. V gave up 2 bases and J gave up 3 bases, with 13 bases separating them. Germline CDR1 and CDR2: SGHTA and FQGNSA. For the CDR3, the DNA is TGTGCCAGCAGCTTACCGCAGGTGCCGGACTATGGCTACACCTTC. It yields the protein CASSLPQVPDYGYTF.

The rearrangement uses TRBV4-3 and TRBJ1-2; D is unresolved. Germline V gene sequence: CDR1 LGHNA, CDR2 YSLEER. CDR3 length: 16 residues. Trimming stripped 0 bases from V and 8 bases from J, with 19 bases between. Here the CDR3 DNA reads TGCGCCAGCAGCCAAGATTCAGGCCGGGCCGCGGGCGGCTACACCTTC. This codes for CASSQDSGRAAGGYTF.

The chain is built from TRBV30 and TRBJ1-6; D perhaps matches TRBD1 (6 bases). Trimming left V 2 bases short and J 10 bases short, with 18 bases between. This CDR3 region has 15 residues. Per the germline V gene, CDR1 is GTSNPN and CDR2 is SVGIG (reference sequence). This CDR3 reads CAWSTAGQYSSPLHF. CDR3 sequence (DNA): TGTGCCTGGAGTACCGCAGGACAGTATAGCTCACCCCTCCACTTT.

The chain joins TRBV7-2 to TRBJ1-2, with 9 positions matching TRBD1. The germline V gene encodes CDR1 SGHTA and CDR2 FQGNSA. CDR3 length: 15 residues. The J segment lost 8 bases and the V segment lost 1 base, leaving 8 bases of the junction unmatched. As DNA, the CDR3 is TGTGCCAGCAGCTTAGAGGACAGGGGACAAAGAGGCTACACCTTC. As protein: CASSLEDRGQRGYTF.

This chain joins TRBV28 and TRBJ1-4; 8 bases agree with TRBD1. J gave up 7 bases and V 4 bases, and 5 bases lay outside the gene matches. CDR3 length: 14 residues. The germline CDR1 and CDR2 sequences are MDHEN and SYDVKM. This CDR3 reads CASSSGGLSEKLFF. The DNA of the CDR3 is TGTGCCAGCAGTTCAGGGGGCCTAAGTGAAAAACTGTTTTTT.

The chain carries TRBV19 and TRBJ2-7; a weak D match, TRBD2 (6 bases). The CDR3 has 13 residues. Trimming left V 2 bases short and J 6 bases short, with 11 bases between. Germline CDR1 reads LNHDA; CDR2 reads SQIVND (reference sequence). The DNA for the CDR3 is TGTGCCAGTAGTATAAGCAGCGGGCGCGAGCAGTACTTC. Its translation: CASSISSGREQYF.

DNA for the CDR3: TGTGCCAGCAGCTTAGAATGGCAAAACATTCAGTACTTC. Amino acid sequence: CASSLEWQNIQYF. The chain links TRBV5-4 to TRBJ2-4, with D unresolved. This CDR3 spans 13 amino acids. V was trimmed by 2 bases and J by 5 bases, leaving 8 bases between them. Germline V lookup: CDR1 SGHNT, CDR2 YYREEE (reference sequence).

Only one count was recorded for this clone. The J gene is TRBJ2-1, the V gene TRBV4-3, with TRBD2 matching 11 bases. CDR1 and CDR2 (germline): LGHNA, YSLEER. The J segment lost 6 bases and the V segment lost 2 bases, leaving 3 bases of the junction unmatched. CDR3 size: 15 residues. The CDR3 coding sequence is TGCGCCAGCAGCCAAACTAGCGGGAGTGCCAATGAGCAGTTCTTC. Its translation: CASSQTSGSANEQFF.

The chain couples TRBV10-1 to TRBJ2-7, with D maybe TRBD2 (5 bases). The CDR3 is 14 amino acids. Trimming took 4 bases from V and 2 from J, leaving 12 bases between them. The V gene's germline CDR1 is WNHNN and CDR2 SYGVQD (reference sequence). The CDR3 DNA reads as TGCGCCAGCAGTGGATCTCGAGGGACCTACGAGCAGTACTTC. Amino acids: CASSGSRGTYEQYF.

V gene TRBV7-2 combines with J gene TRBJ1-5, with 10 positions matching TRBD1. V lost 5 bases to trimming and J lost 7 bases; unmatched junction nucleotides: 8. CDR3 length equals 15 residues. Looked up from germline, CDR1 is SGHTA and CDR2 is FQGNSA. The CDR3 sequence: CASSLQTGGGQPQHF. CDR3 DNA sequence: TGTGCCAGCAGCCTACAGACAGGGGGCGGACAGCCCCAGCATTTT.

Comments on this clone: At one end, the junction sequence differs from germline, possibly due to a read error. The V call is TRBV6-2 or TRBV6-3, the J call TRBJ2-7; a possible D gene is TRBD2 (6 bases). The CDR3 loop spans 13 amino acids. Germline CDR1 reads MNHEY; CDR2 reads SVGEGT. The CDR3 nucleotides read TGTGCCAGCAGTCTCCCCACTAGCTACGGGCAGTACTTC. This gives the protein CASSLPTSYGQYF.

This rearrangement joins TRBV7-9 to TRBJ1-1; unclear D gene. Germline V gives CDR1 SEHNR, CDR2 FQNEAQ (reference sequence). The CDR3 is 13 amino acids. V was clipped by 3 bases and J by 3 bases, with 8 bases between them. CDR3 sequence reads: CASSFREDTEAFF. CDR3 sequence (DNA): TGTGCCAGCAGCTTTAGAGAAGACACTGAAGCTTTCTTT.

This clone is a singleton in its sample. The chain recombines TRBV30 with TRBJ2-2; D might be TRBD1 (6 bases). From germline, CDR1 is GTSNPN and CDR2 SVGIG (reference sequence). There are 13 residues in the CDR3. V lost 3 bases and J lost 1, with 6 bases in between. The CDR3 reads CAWRGQNTGELFF. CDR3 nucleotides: TGTGCCTGGAGGGGACAGAACACCGGGGAGCTGTTTTTT.